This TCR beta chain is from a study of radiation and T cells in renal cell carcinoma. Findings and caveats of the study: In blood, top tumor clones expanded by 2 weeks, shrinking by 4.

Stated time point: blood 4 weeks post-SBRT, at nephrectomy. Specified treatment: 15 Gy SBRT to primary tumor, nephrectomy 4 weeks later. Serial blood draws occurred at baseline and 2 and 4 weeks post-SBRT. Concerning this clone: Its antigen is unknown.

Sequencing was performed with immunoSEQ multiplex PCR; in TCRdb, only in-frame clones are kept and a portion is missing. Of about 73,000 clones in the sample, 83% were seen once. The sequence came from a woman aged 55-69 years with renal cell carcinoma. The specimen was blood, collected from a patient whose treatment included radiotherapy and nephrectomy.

CDR3 loop: CASSYSAQGAEAFF. The CDR3 region has the DNA TGTGCCAGCAGTTACTCTGCACAGGGGGCTGAAGCTTTCTTT. The V call is TRBV6-6, the J call TRBJ1-1, with 8 bases that match TRBD1. V dropped 0 bases and J dropped 6; count of bases not matched to a gene: 3. The CDR3 spans 14 residues. Looked up from germline, CDR1 is MNHNY and CDR2 is SVGAGI (reference sequence).